A selection of T cell receptor beta chains follows, all from one sample in a study of T cell responses to AZD1222 COVID-19 vaccine. Sequencing was performed with immunoSEQ multiplex PCR; in TCRdb, only in-frame clones are kept and a portion is missing. Among about 150,000 clones listed, roughly nine tenths were seen once. Specimen: peripheral blood, collected 28 days after the second AZD1222 dose. These receptor sequences come from an adult who received the AZD1222 COVID-19 vaccine. The CDR3 runs from the conserved cysteine through the conserved F or W. Fields, in order: CDR3 DNA, CDR3 protein, J gene, CDR3 length, D gene, clone size, V gene. The D gene is left open where the match is weak. Clone size appears in some rows only: once, few, many, or a class for an expanded clone.

cdr3_nt: TGTGCCAGCAGCTTACTTACTATGACAACCTATTATCAGCCCCAGCATTTT
cdr3_aa: CASSLLTMTTYYQPQHF
j_call: TRBJ1-5
cdr3_length: 17
d_call: NA
clone_size: NA
v_call: TRBV7-8

cdr3_nt: TGTGCCAGCAGCCCCTGGCGGGATTCCTCCGCAGGGGAGCTGTTTTTT
cdr3_aa: CASSPWRDSSAGELFF
j_call: TRBJ2-2
cdr3_length: 16
d_call: NA
clone_size: NA
v_call: TRBV3-1/TRBV3-2

cdr3_nt: TGTGCCAGCAGTTTTGACAGGGGGCCCTACAATGAGCAGTTCTTC
cdr3_aa: CASSFDRGPYNEQFF
j_call: TRBJ2-1
cdr3_length: 15
d_call: TRBD1
clone_size: NA
v_call: TRBV9

cdr3_nt: TGTGCCAGCAGCTCTCAACAGGGGGGCTATGGCTACACCTTC
cdr3_aa: CASSSQQGGYGYTF
j_call: TRBJ1-2
cdr3_length: 14
d_call: TRBD1
clone_size: NA
v_call: TRBV7-6

cdr3_nt: TGCGCCAGCAGCCATGTGGGTAAAGGGACAGGGGTTAACGAGCAGTACTTC
cdr3_aa: CASSHVGKGTGVNEQYF
j_call: TRBJ2-7
cdr3_length: 17
d_call: TRBD1
clone_size: NA
v_call: TRBV4-1

cdr3_nt: TGCGCCAGCAGCCAAGATAAGGAAGGTCTGAACACTGAAGCTTTCTTT
cdr3_aa: CASSQDKEGLNTEAFF
j_call: TRBJ1-1
cdr3_length: 16
d_call: NA
clone_size: NA
v_call: TRBV4-1

cdr3_nt: TGTGCCAGCAGCTTTGCAGGGAGGATCACTGAAGCTTTCTTT
cdr3_aa: CASSFAGRITEAFF
j_call: TRBJ1-1
cdr3_length: 14
d_call: NA
clone_size: few
v_call: TRBV5-4

cdr3_nt: TGTGCCAGCAGTTTACTTCGGGCAGGGGGATCACCCCTCCACTTT
cdr3_aa: CASSLLRAGGSPLHF
j_call: TRBJ1-6
cdr3_length: 15
d_call: TRBD1
clone_size: NA
v_call: TRBV27

cdr3_nt: TGTGCAACAAGCAGGGCAGAGACCCAGTACTTC
cdr3_aa: CATSRAETQYF
j_call: TRBJ2-5
cdr3_length: 11
d_call: NA
clone_size: NA
v_call: TRBV19

cdr3_nt: TGTGCCAGCAGTTACTCGGTGTTGGCACGGGAGCAGTACTTC
cdr3_aa: CASSYSVLAREQYF
j_call: TRBJ2-7
cdr3_length: 14
d_call: NA
clone_size: few
v_call: TRBV6-6

cdr3_nt: TGTGCCAGTAGTATAGGTGGACAAGCCTCTGGAAACACCATATATTTT
cdr3_aa: CASSIGGQASGNTIYF
j_call: TRBJ1-3
cdr3_length: 16
d_call: NA
clone_size: NA
v_call: TRBV19

cdr3_nt: TGTGCCAGCAGTGAAAGGCTAGCGGGCACAGATACGCAGTATTTT
cdr3_aa: CASSERLAGTDTQYF
j_call: TRBJ2-3
cdr3_length: 15
d_call: TRBD2
clone_size: NA
v_call: TRBV6-1

cdr3_nt: TGTGCCAGCAGTTTATCAGGGGGCATTGAGCAGTTCTTC
cdr3_aa: CASSLSGGIEQFF
j_call: TRBJ2-1
cdr3_length: 13
d_call: TRBD1
clone_size: NA
v_call: TRBV27

cdr3_nt: TGCAGCGTTGAAGTTTTCGGGAACTATGGCTACACCTTC
cdr3_aa: CSVEVFGNYGYTF
j_call: TRBJ1-2
cdr3_length: 13
d_call: NA
clone_size: NA
v_call: TRBV29-1

cdr3_nt: TGTGCCATCAGTGAAGGACAGGGCCGCCGCTCTGGGGCCAACGTCCTGACTTTC
cdr3_aa: CAISEGQGRRSGANVLTF
j_call: TRBJ2-6
cdr3_length: 18
d_call: TRBD1
clone_size: NA
v_call: TRBV10-3

cdr3_nt: TGTGCCAGCAGCCACGGGCTCGGGCAGAGCAGTAACTACGAGCAGTACTTC
cdr3_aa: CASSHGLGQSSNYEQYF
j_call: TRBJ2-7
cdr3_length: 17
d_call: NA
clone_size: NA
v_call: TRBV9

cdr3_nt: TGTGCCAGCAAAGACAGGGAGGGGAACACTGAAGCTTTCTTT
cdr3_aa: CASKDREGNTEAFF
j_call: TRBJ1-1
cdr3_length: 14
d_call: TRBD1
clone_size: NA
v_call: TRBV6-5

cdr3_nt: TGTGCCAGCAGCCTATTATTAGAGACCCAGTACTTC
cdr3_aa: CASSLLLETQYF
j_call: TRBJ2-5
cdr3_length: 12
d_call: NA
clone_size: NA
v_call: TRBV3-1/TRBV3-2

cdr3_nt: TGTGCCAGCAGTCCCAGGGGGCGGAGGACTGAAGCTTTCTTT
cdr3_aa: CASSPRGRRTEAFF
j_call: TRBJ1-1
cdr3_length: 14
d_call: TRBD1
clone_size: NA
v_call: TRBV28

cdr3_nt: TGTGCCAGCAGTTACGGGGGAGACAGCTACGAGCAGTACTTC
cdr3_aa: CASSYGGDSYEQYF
j_call: TRBJ2-7
cdr3_length: 14
d_call: NA
clone_size: NA
v_call: TRBV27